A selection of T cell receptor beta chains follows, all from one sample in a study of T cells in Graves' hyperthyroidism and ophthalmopathy. TCRdb ran MiXCR on the multiplex PCR reads and lists one entry per CDR3 protein. The sample records 700,000 to 950,000 distinct CDR3 sequences, just over 35% being singletons. What was sequenced was blood. The receptors come from a woman aged 40-49 years with Graves' hyperthyroidism. CDR3s include the opening cysteine and the closing phenylalanine or tryptophan. Each record gives: J gene, CDR3 length, D gene, clone size, V gene, CDR3 protein, CDR3 DNA. The D gene is left open where the match is weak. Size is omitted from some rows. Given values are once, few, many or a class for expanded clones.

J gene: TRBJ2-6; CDR3 length: 17; D gene: NA; clone size: once; V gene: TRBV7-8; CDR3 protein: CASSLVDRTSGANVLTF; CDR3 DNA: TGTGCCAGCAGCTTAGTCGATAGGACCTCTGGGGCCAACGTCCTGACTTTC
J gene: TRBJ1-2; CDR3 length: 18; D gene: TRBD1; clone size: few; V gene: TRBV2; CDR3 protein: CASSEGPYLTQGRYGYTF; CDR3 DNA: TGTGCCAGCAGTGAAGGGCCTTATCTCACACAGGGGAGATATGGCTACACCTTC
J gene: TRBJ2-7; CDR3 length: 13; D gene: NA; clone size: many; V gene: TRBV4-1; CDR3 protein: CASSQDLRDEQYF; CDR3 DNA: TGCGCCAGCAGCCAAGATTTGAGGGATGAGCAGTACTTC
J gene: TRBJ1-3; CDR3 length: 16; D gene: NA; clone size: many; V gene: TRBV29-1; CDR3 protein: CSVGGAQDFSGNTIYF; CDR3 DNA: TGCAGCGTTGGCGGCGCACAGGATTTCTCTGGAAACACCATATATTTT
J gene: TRBJ2-7; CDR3 length: 16; D gene: NA; clone size: few; V gene: TRBV9; CDR3 protein: CASSVDPGTVAYEQYF; CDR3 DNA: TGTGCCAGCAGCGTAGACCCCGGGACTGTTGCCTACGAGCAGTACTTC
J gene: TRBJ2-7; CDR3 length: 14; D gene: NA; clone size: many; V gene: TRBV2; CDR3 protein: CASRMRGSSYEQYF; CDR3 DNA: TGTGCCAGCAGGATGAGGGGAAGCTCCTACGAGCAGTACTTC
J gene: TRBJ2-7; CDR3 length: 15; D gene: NA; clone size: NA; V gene: TRBV7-9; CDR3 protein: CAWSPGVGTLYEQYF; CDR3 DNA: TGTGCCTGGAGTCCAGGGGTGGGGACGCTCTACGAGCAGTACTTC
J gene: TRBJ2-2; CDR3 length: 14; D gene: NA; clone size: NA; V gene: TRBV12-3/TRBV12-4; CDR3 protein: CASNSLGFTGELFF; CDR3 DNA: TGTGCCAGCAACTCTCTGGGGTTCACCGGGGAGCTGTTTTTT
J gene: TRBJ1-2; CDR3 length: 16; D gene: TRBD1; clone size: NA; V gene: TRBV25-1; CDR3 protein: CASSFLLGQGRAGYTF; CDR3 DNA: TGTGCCAGCAGTTTCCTACTGGGACAGGGGAGGGCTGGCTACACCTTC
J gene: TRBJ2-7; CDR3 length: 14; D gene: TRBD1; clone size: many; V gene: TRBV20-1; CDR3 protein: CSAGGTGAGYEQYF; CDR3 DNA: TGCAGTGCCGGAGGGACAGGGGCTGGTTACGAGCAGTACTTC
J gene: TRBJ2-7; CDR3 length: 21; D gene: NA; clone size: NA; V gene: TRBV2; CDR3 protein: CASNRRGGLETQYFGPYEQYF; CDR3 DNA: NA
J gene: TRBJ1-1; CDR3 length: 12; D gene: NA; clone size: few; V gene: TRBV7-9; CDR3 protein: CASRLDGLEAFF; CDR3 DNA: TGTGCCAGCAGATTGGACGGGCTTGAAGCTTTCTTT
J gene: TRBJ2-3; CDR3 length: 14; D gene: NA; clone size: NA; V gene: TRBV7-9; CDR3 protein: CASSSPPNTDTQYF; CDR3 DNA: TGTGCCAGCAGCTCCCCCCCGAACACAGATACGCAGTATTTT
J gene: TRBJ2-6; CDR3 length: 14; D gene: NA; clone size: NA; V gene: TRBV9; CDR3 protein: CASSGTQGANVLTF; CDR3 DNA: TGTGCCAGCAGCGGCACTCAGGGGGCCAACGTCCTGACTTTC
J gene: TRBJ1-4; CDR3 length: 16; D gene: TRBD1; clone size: NA; V gene: TRBV7-9; CDR3 protein: CASSSNTGGPNEKLFF; CDR3 DNA: TGTGCCAGCAGCTCCAATACAGGGGGTCCTAATGAAAAACTGTTTTTT
J gene: TRBJ1-5; CDR3 length: 14; D gene: NA; clone size: once; V gene: TRBV12-3/TRBV12-4; CDR3 protein: CASNQGSGNQPQHF; CDR3 DNA: TGTGCCAGCAATCAGGGGTCCGGCAATCAGCCCCAGCATTTT
J gene: TRBJ2-5; CDR3 length: 14; D gene: TRBD2; clone size: NA; V gene: TRBV6-5; CDR3 protein: CASSSGGATETQYF; CDR3 DNA: TGTGCCAGCAGTTCCGGGGGGGCGACGGAGACCCAGTACTTC
J gene: TRBJ2-3; CDR3 length: 13; D gene: TRBD1; clone size: NA; V gene: TRBV10-3; CDR3 protein: CAHRDRGADTQYF; CDR3 DNA: TGTGCCCACCGGGACAGGGGAGCAGATACGCAGTATTTT
J gene: TRBJ2-2; CDR3 length: 15; D gene: NA; clone size: NA; V gene: TRBV13; CDR3 protein: CASSRAGGGTGELFF; CDR3 DNA: TGTGCCAGCAGTCGGGCAGGGGGAGGCACCGGGGAGCTGTTTTTT
J gene: TRBJ1-5; CDR3 length: 14; D gene: NA; clone size: NA; V gene: TRBV10-3; CDR3 protein: CAISAQGGIQPQHF; CDR3 DNA: TGTGCCATCAGTGCACAGGGAGGAATTCAGCCCCAGCATTTT
J gene: TRBJ2-7; CDR3 length: 18; D gene: TRBD2; clone size: many; V gene: TRBV10-3; CDR3 protein: CAISESIGTSGISYEQYF; CDR3 DNA: TGTGCCATCAGTGAGTCGATCGGGACTAGCGGAATCTCCTACGAGCAGTACTTC
J gene: TRBJ1-2; CDR3 length: 15; D gene: NA; clone size: NA; V gene: TRBV6-6; CDR3 protein: CASSYGLGPNYGYTF; CDR3 DNA: TGTGCCAGCAGTTACGGGCTTGGGCCTAACTATGGCTACACCTTC